These 31 T cell receptor beta chains share one sample of origin, sequenced in a study of shared clonotypes between healthy human individuals. Naive CD8 populations comprised CD45RO-negative cells positively selected for CCR7, excluding terminally differentiated effector memory CD45RA+ cells. Assay used: immunoSEQ multiplex PCR; TCRdb lists only in-frame clones, some missing. The table lists around 2,000,000 clones, more than 85% of them singletons. The sequenced sample was naive CD8+ T cells from PBMCs. All receptors derive from a man aged 18 to 30 in good health. Some clones in this sample may be carry-over from other donors' samples.

The V gene is TRBV2, the J gene TRBJ2-7; TRBD2 is a possible D gene (6 bases). The CDR3 consists of 14 residues. The ends were cut back, 6 bases at V and 2 bases at J, with 14 bases in the middle. Germline V gives CDR1 SNHLY, CDR2 FYNNEI. The CDR3 here is CASRRGVLTYEQYF. CDR3 nucleotide sequence: TGTGCCAGCAGGCGCGGGGTACTCACCTACGAGCAGTACTTC. The full variable domain, with the rest looked up from reference TRBV2 and TRBJ2-7, is EPEVTQTPSHQVTQMGQEVILRCVPISNHLYFYWYRQILGQKVEFLVSFYNNEISEKSEIFDDQFSVERPDGSNFTLKIRSTKLEDSAMYFCASRRGVLTYEQYFGPGTRLTVT.

The rearrangement uses TRBV5-1 and TRBJ2-1, with D uncertain. This CDR3 region has 13 residues. CDR1 SGHRS and CDR2 YFSETQ come from the germline V gene. V was cut by 4 bases and J by 4 bases, with 9 bases left in between. This chain's CDR3 is CASSGIGYNEQFF. CDR3 DNA: TGCGCCAGCAGCGGTATAGGGTACAATGAGCAGTTCTTC.

This chain uses TRBV5-4 with TRBJ2-7; 9 bases fit TRBD2. J was trimmed by 0 bases and V by 5 bases; bases with no gene match: 12. From germline, CDR1 is SGHNT and CDR2 YYREEE (reference sequence). The CDR3 covers 17 residues. The CDR3 DNA reads TGTGCCAGCAGTGACCAAAGGACTAGCGCCTACTCCTACGAGCAGTACTTC. It codes for CASSDQRTSAYSYEQYF.

The count of this clone is one. The chain couples TRBV4-1 to TRBJ1-2, with D hard to call. Trimming removed 0 bases from V and 6 bases from J, with 17 bases in between. Germline assignment: CDR1 MGHRA and CDR2 YSYEKL. The CDR3 extends over 16 amino acids. This CDR3 is CASSQDRREENHGYTF. CDR3 nucleotides: TGCGCCAGCAGCCAAGATCGCCGGGAGGAGAACCATGGCTACACCTTC.

V usage is TRBV29-1 and J usage is TRBJ2-7; 14 bases agree with TRBD2. The ends lost 8 bases at V and 5 bases at J; junction bases unmatched: 11. The CDR3 has 15 amino acids. The germline gives CDR1 SQVTM, CDR2 ANQGSEA. CDR3 amino acids: CSIAGTSGSLDEQYF. CDR3 bases: TGCAGCATAGCCGGGACTAGCGGGAGTCTCGACGAGCAGTACTTC.

V gene TRBV11-1 combines with J gene TRBJ2-2; D possibly corresponds to TRBD2 (7 bases). Trimming removed 1 base at V and 3 bases at J, with 18 bases between. Germline CDR1 reads SGHAT; CDR2 reads FQDESV (reference sequence). The CDR3 consists of 18 residues. The CDR3 nucleotides read TGTGCCAGCAGCTTAGACCACCTAGCGGAGGGGGACACCGGGGAGCTGTTTTTT. Protein: CASSLDHLAEGDTGELFF.

This chain links TRBV5-4 with TRBJ2-1; the D gene is possibly TRBD2 (6 bases). From germline, CDR1 is SGHNT and CDR2 YYREEE (reference sequence). The CDR3 extends over 13 amino acids. Trimming cost V 0 bases and J 9 bases, with 10 bases left between them. CDR3 sequence reads: CASSLAEGGEQFF. Written as DNA, the CDR3 is TGTGCCAGCAGCTTGGCGGAGGGCGGTGAGCAGTTCTTC.

The chain combines TRBV27 with TRBJ1-5; TRBD1 might be the D (5 bases). CDR1 and CDR2 from the germline V gene are MNHEY and SMNVEV (reference sequence). This CDR3 spans 14 amino acids. Trimming removed 4 bases at V and 2 bases at J, with 9 bases between. CDR3 in amino acids: CASSSEQGNQPQHF. CDR3 nucleotide sequence: TGTGCCAGCAGTTCGGAACAGGGCAATCAGCCCCAGCATTTT.

The chain links TRBV5-8 to TRBJ2-3, with 8 positions matching TRBD2. The CDR3 is made up of 17 amino acids. Germline assignment: CDR1 SGHTS and CDR2 YDEGEE. J was trimmed by 4 bases and V by 2 bases; bases with no gene match: 12. The CDR3 sequence is CASSFVPAGGEADTQYF. The CDR3 region has the DNA TGTGCCAGCAGCTTTGTGCCCGCGGGAGGAGAGGCAGATACGCAGTATTTT.

This rearrangement joins TRBV11-2 to TRBJ1-1; 7 bases align to TRBD1. CDR1 SGHAT and CDR2 FQNNGV come from the germline V gene. The CDR3 covers 16 residues. J lost 0 bases, V lost 1 base, and 5 bases had no gene match. The DNA of the CDR3 is TGTGCCAGCAGCTTAGGCAACAGGGGAGTGAACACTGAAGCTTTCTTT. Translated, it gives CASSLGNRGVNTEAFF.

V usage is TRBV11-2 and J usage is TRBJ2-7; TRBD1 agrees at 9 bases. Germline-derived CDR1 and CDR2 are SGHAT and FQNNGV. J was trimmed by 0 bases and V by 5 bases; bases with no gene match: 5. The CDR3 length is 15 residues. CDR3 DNA sequence: TGTGCCAGCAGCCCGAGGACAGGGGACTCCTACGAGCAGTACTTC. It translates to CASSPRTGDSYEQYF.

The chain combines TRBV13 with TRBJ1-2, with 10 bases matching TRBD1. After removal of 5 bases from V and 4 bases from J, the junction contained 7 bases not matched to a gene. The CDR3 runs to 15 residues. Germline V CDR1 and CDR2: PRHDT, FYEKMQ (reference sequence). The CDR3 nucleotides read TGTGCCAGCAGCCCGGGGACAGGGGCCCTCTATGGCTACACCTTC. Translating it yields CASSPGTGALYGYTF.

The V gene is TRBV4-1, the J gene TRBJ2-1; 7 nucleotides align to TRBD2. Germline trimming cut 4 bases from V and 0 bases from J; bases unmatched to any gene: 3. The CDR3 totals 15 residues. Germline lookup yields CDR1 MGHRA and CDR2 YSYEKL. CDR3 DNA: TGCGCCAGCAGCCCACCTAGCGGCTCCTACAATGAGCAGTTCTTC. It translates to CASSPPSGSYNEQFF.

The CDR3 loop reads CASSPAKGLAGYNEQFF. For the CDR3, the DNA is TGTGCCAGCAGCCCCGCCAAGGGACTAGCGGGGTACAATGAGCAGTTCTTC. The chain links TRBV7-3 to TRBJ2-1; TRBD2 matches 13 bases. The V gene's germline CDR1 is SGHTA and CDR2 FQGTGA. J gave up 4 bases and V 5 bases, and 8 bases lay outside the gene matches. CDR3 length: 17 amino acids.

On this clone: The sample contains more than one DNA sequence encoding this CDR3. The chain combines TRBV27 with TRBJ1-5; a weak D match, TRBD1 (5 bases). Germline CDR1 MNHEY, CDR2 SMNVEV (reference sequence). The CDR3 loop spans 13 amino acids. V shed 1 base and J shed 4 bases, with 5 bases lying between them. The CDR3 sequence is CASSLWGNQPQHF. Here the CDR3 DNA reads TGTGCCAGCAGTTTATGGGGGAATCAGCCCCAGCATTTT.

The gene calls are TRBV7-9 and TRBJ2-3; 11 bases are a match to TRBD2. The V segment lost 6 bases and the J segment 4 bases; nucleotides outside the gene matches: 6. CDR1 and CDR2 from the germline V gene are SEHNR and FQNEAQ (reference sequence). The CDR3 runs to 15 residues. The chain's CDR3 is CASRSAGLAADTQYF. The CDR3 DNA reads TGTGCCAGCAGGTCAGCGGGACTAGCGGCAGATACGCAGTATTTT. The complete variable domain, with remaining parts taken from reference TRBV7-9 and TRBJ2-3, reads DTGVSQNPRHKITKRGQNVTFRCDPISEHNRLYWYRQTLGQGPEFLTYFQNEAQLEKSRLLSDRFSAERPKGSFSTLEIQRTEQGDSAMYLCASRSAGLAADTQYFGPGTRLTVL.

The J gene is TRBJ2-1, the V gene TRBV11-3; the D gene could be TRBD1 or TRBD2 (5 bases each). The V end was cut by 5 bases, the J end by 2 bases, with 19 bases between. Germline V gene lookup returns CDR1 SGHNT and CDR2 YENEEA. This CDR3 comprises 17 residues. CDR3 in DNA: TGTGCCAGCAGCCCTTGGGCCGGGGCGGACCCCTACAATGAGCAGTTCTTC. It translates to CASSPWAGADPYNEQFF.

This sequence joins TRBV11-2 and TRBJ2-7; D tentatively reads TRBD1 or TRBD2 (7 bases each). CDR1 is SGHAT and CDR2 is FQNNGV in the germline V gene. The V gene lost 0 bases and the J gene lost 3 bases, with 15 bases spanning the gap. CDR3 size: 16 residues. The CDR3, as DNA: TGTGCCAGCAGCTTAGACCCGACAGGGAGGGACTACGAGCAGTACTTC. Translation: CASSLDPTGRDYEQYF.

The CDR3 coding sequence is TGTGCCAGTAGTATAGGACTCCACTCCGAGCAGTACTTC. Translation: CASSIGLHSEQYF. The chain joins TRBV19 to TRBJ2-7; D gene ambiguous. Germline V gives CDR1 LNHDA, CDR2 SQIVND (reference sequence). This CDR3 region has 13 residues. V was clipped by 1 base and J by 6 bases, with 10 bases between them. The variable domain in full, with the rest retrieved from reference TRBV19 and TRBJ2-7, is DGGITQSPKYLFRKEGQNVTLSCEQNLNHDAMYWYRQDPGQGLRLIYYSQIVNDFQKGDIAEGYSVSREKKESFPLTVTSAQKNPTAFYLCASSIGLHSEQYFGPGTRLTVT.

The chain recombines TRBV7-9 with TRBJ2-1; D may be TRBD1 (6 bases). The CDR3 totals 16 residues. Germline assignment: CDR1 SEHNR and CDR2 FQNEAQ (reference sequence). V was shortened by 2 bases and J by 0 bases, with 11 bases between the two germline ends. CDR3 loop: CASSLLLGGSYNEQFF. In DNA form, the CDR3 reads TGTGCCAGCAGCTTACTCCTAGGGGGCTCCTACAATGAGCAGTTCTTC.

The chain joins TRBV30 to TRBJ2-1; D might be TRBD2 (5 bases). V lost 4 bases, J lost 3 bases, and 13 bases lay in between. The CDR3 is 14 amino acids. CDR1 GTSNPN and CDR2 SVGIG come from the germline V gene (reference sequence). CDR3 coding DNA: TGTGCCTGGACTTACGGAGACTACTACAATGAGCAGTTCTTC. Translated, it gives CAWTYGDYYNEQFF.

The chain couples TRBV7-9 to TRBJ1-2, with a possible D match to TRBD1 (6 bases). CDR3 length: 13 residues. Trimming cost V 0 bases and J 8 bases, with 10 bases left between them. From germline, CDR1 is SEHNR and CDR2 FQNEAQ (reference sequence). The DNA for the CDR3 is TGTGCCAGCAGCTTAGCCAGGGGTAAAGGCTACACCTTC. Its translation is CASSLARGKGYTF.

J is TRBJ2-7 and V is TRBV5-1; TRBD2 agrees at 7 bases. After removal of 7 bases from V and 2 bases from J, the junction contained 9 bases not matched to a gene. The CDR3 is 14 residues long. Germline V CDR1 and CDR2: SGHRS, YFSETQ. The CDR3 reads CASRRAGEAYEQYF. In nucleotides, the CDR3 is TGCGCCAGCCGGAGGGCGGGAGAGGCCTACGAGCAGTACTTC.

This chain connects TRBV9 to TRBJ2-3; D not resolved. The ends were cut back, 5 bases at V and 6 bases at J, with 13 bases in the middle. This CDR3 contains 13 residues. Germline V gives CDR1 SGDLS, CDR2 YYNGEE. In nucleotides, the CDR3 is TGTGCCAGCAGTCACGACTTAGGGGATACGCAGTATTTT. Encoded protein: CASSHDLGDTQYF.

This chain joins TRBV21-1 and TRBJ1-3; the listed D gene, TRBD1, was not tested against the DNA. TRBV21-1 is a known pseudogene. The CDR3 contains 15 residues. Written as DNA, the CDR3 is TGTGCCAGCAGCAAGACAGTTCTCTCTGGAAACACCATATATTTT. The encoded protein is CASSKTVLSGNTIYF.

The V call is TRBV5-6, the J call TRBJ2-1, with TRBD2 matching 8 bases. From germline, CDR1 is SGHDT and CDR2 YYEEEE. The CDR3 is made up of 14 amino acids. With V trimmed by 5 bases and J by 3 bases, 4 bases remained unmatched. Here the CDR3 reads CASRPGTSYNEQFF. Here the CDR3 DNA reads TGTGCCAGCAGGCCCGGGACTAGCTACAATGAGCAGTTCTTC.

The chain employs TRBV4-3 and TRBJ2-4; D could derive from TRBD1 or TRBD2 (6 bases each). The CDR3 loop spans 17 amino acids. CDR1 is LGHNA and CDR2 is YSLEER in the germline V gene. V was pared by 0 bases and J by 8 bases, with 20 bases between. The CDR3 reads CASSQDWGLRGADIQYF. In DNA, the CDR3 is TGCGCCAGCAGCCAAGATTGGGGGTTGAGGGGGGCTGACATTCAGTACTTC.

The chain recombines TRBV15 with TRBJ2-2; D is possibly TRBD2 (5 bases). Germline CDR1 is LNHNV and CDR2 is YYDKDF (reference sequence). Trimming shortened V by 5 bases and J by 0 bases, and 7 bases separated the two germline ends. CDR3 length equals 14 residues. DNA for the CDR3: TGTGCCACCAGCGGGAGCGCGAACACCGGGGAGCTGTTTTTT. This translates into CATSGSANTGELFF.

This clone was observed a single time. The chain recombines TRBV9 with TRBJ2-5; TRBD1 agrees at 11 bases. V lost 3 bases to trimming and J lost 4 bases; unmatched junction nucleotides: 5. In germline, CDR1 is SGDLS, CDR2 YYNGEE. This CDR3 has 15 residues. This CDR3 is CASSGGQGARETQYF. Here the CDR3 DNA reads TGTGCCAGCAGCGGAGGACAGGGGGCTCGAGAGACCCAGTACTTC.

Remarks on this clone: The same CDR3 also results from other DNA sequences found in this sample. CDR3 loop: CASSLARSYEQYF. The CDR3 coding sequence is TGTGCCAGCAGCTTAGCTAGATCTTACGAGCAGTACTTC. The rearrangement uses TRBV13 and TRBJ2-7; D not resolved. CDR1 PRHDT and CDR2 FYEKMQ come from the germline V gene (reference sequence). V gave up 1 base and J gave up 4 bases, with 8 bases separating them. The CDR3 has 13 amino acids.

The chain links TRBV30 to TRBJ1-1; 9 nucleotides line up with TRBD1. The CDR3 extends over 14 amino acids. The germline V gene encodes CDR1 GTSNPN and CDR2 SVGIG (reference sequence). V shed 0 bases, J shed 4 bases, and the junction held 3 bases outside the gene matches. For the CDR3, the DNA is TGTGCCTGGAGTGTGGGACAGGGAGGCACTGAAGCTTTCTTT. Translating gives CAWSVGQGGTEAFF.